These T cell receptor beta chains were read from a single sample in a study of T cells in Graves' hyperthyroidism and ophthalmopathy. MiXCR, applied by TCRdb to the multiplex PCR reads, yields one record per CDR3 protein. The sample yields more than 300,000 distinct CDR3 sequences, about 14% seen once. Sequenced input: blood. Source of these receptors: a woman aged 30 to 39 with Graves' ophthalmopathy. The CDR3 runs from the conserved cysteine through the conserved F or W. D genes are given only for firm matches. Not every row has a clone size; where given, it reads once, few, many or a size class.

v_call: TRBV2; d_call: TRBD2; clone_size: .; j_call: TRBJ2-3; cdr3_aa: CASSDAGTTSRTDTQYF; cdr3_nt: TGTGCCAGCAGTGATGCCGGGACTACATCGCGCACAGATACGCAGTATTTT
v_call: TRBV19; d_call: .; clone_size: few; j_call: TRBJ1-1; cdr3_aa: CASSIKVGENTEAFF; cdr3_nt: TGTGCCAGTAGTATAAAAGTAGGGGAAAACACTGAAGCTTTCTTT
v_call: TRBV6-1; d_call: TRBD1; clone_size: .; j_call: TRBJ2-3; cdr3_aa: CASTKDREADTQYF; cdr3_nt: TGTGCCAGCACTAAGGACAGGGAGGCAGATACGCAGTATTTT
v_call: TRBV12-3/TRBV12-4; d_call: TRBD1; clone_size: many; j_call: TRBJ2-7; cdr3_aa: CASSLGLTGDSYEQYF; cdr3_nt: TGTGCCAGCAGTTTAGGTTTGACAGGGGACTCCTACGAGCAGTACTTC
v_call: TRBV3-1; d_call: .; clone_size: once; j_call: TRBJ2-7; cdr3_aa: CASSQGGRPTGAYEQYF; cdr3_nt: TGTGCCAGCAGCCAAGGAGGCAGACCCACTGGGGCCTACGAGCAGTACTTC
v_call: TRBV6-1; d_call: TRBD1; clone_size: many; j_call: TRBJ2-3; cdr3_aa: CASRGRGTGRGTDTQYF; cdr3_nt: TGTGCCAGCAGAGGAAGGGGGACAGGACGTGGCACAGATACGCAGTATTTT
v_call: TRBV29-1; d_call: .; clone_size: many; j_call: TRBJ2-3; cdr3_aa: CSVQYGNTDTQYF; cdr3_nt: TGCAGCGTACAGTACGGGAACACAGATACGCAGTATTTT
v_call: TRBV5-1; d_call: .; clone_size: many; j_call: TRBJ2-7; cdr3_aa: CASSGGLLSYEQYF; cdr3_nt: TGCGCCAGCAGCGGGGGACTCCTGTCCTACGAGCAGTACTTC
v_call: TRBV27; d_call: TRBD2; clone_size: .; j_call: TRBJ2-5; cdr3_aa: CASSLTPRGGTETQYF; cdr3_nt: TGTGCCAGCAGTTTAACCCCGCGGGGGGGTACGGAGACCCAGTACTTC
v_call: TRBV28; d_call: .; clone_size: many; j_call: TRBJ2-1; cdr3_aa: CASNGLAEDTYNEQFF; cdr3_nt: TGTGCCAGCAATGGGTTAGCGGAGGATACCTACAATGAGCAGTTCTTC
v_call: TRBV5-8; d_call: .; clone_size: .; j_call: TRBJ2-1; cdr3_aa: CASSPDASAHNEQFF; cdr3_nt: TGTGCCAGCAGCCCGGATGCCAGCGCTCACAATGAGCAGTTCTTC
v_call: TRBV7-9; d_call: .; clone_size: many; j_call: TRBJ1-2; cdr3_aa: CASSFSPGENYGYTF; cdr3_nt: TGTGCCAGCAGCTTCAGTCCCGGGGAGAACTATGGCTACACCTTC
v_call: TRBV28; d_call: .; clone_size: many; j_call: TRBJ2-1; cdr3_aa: CASIGGPRSYNEQFF; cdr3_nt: TGTGCCAGCATTGGAGGGCCCCGCTCCTACAATGAGCAGTTCTTC
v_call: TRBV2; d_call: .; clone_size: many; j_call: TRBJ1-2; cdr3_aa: CASRRSAGYTF; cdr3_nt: TGTGCCAGCAGGAGGTCTGCTGGCTACACCTTC
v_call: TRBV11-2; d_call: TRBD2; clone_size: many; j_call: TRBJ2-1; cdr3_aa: CASSLAGAGGPLINEQFF; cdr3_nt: TGTGCCAGCAGCTTAGCAGGGGCGGGGGGGCCATTGATCAATGAGCAGTTCTTC
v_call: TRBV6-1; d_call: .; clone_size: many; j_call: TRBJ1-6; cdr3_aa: CASSEIWRDSPLHF; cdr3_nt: TGTGCCAGCAGTGAAATTTGGAGAGATTCACCCCTCCACTTT
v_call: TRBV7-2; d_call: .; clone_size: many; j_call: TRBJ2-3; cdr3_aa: CASSLAGGHTQYF; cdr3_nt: TGTGCCAGCAGCTTAGCGGGGGGTCATACGCAGTATTTT
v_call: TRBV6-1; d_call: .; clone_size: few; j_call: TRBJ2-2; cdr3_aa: CATKRIGSRELFF; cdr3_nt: TGTGCCACCAAGCGAATAGGGAGTCGGGAGCTGTTTTTT